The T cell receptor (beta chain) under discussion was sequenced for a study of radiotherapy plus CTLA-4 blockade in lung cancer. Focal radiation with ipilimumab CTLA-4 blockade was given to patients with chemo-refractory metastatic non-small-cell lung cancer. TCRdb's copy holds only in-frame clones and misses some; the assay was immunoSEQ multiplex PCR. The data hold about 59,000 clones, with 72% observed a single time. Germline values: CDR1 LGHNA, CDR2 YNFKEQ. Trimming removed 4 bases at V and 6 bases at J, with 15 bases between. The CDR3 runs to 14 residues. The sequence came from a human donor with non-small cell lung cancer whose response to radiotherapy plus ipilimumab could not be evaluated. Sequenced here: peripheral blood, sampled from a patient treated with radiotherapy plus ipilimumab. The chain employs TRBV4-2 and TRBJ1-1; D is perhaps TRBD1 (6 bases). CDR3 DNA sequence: TGTGCCAGCAGCCGAGGACGGGACAACTCTGAAGCTTTCTTT. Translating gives CASSRGRDNSEAFF.